Listed here are 11 T cell receptor beta chains from one sample, sequenced in a study of PD-1 blockade in classical Hodgkin lymphoma (dated by TCRdb to the early 2020s). In light of the paper, this sample's time point label describes: cycle 4 day 1 (C4D1), after about 6 weeks of nivolumab. All trial patients had relapsed after autologous stem cell transplantation, with cohorts A, B and C differing in prior brentuximab vedotin exposure. The library was built by means of the immunoSEQ multiplex PCR assay. This immuneACCESS table, as held by TCRdb, lists in-frame sequences with V and J called but not all clones. Of the missing ones, under half trace to an unresolved V gene in checked studies; the others have no known cause. This sample comprises 15,000 to 20,000 clones, 80% of them detected only once. Clones ranked in the top ten supply about 20% of the sample. The specimen comprised peripheral blood mononuclear cells (PBMCs), sampled before the fourth cycle of nivolumab. The receptors shown here come from a human donor with classical Hodgkin lymphoma.

The chain carries TRBV5-4 and TRBJ2-3, with 8 bases lining up with TRBD1. The CDR3 extends over 16 amino acids. The germline CDR1 and CDR2 sequences are SGHNT and YYREEE (reference sequence). The V segment lost 3 bases and the J segment 4 bases; nucleotides outside the gene matches: 10. The CDR3 DNA follows: TGTGCCAGCAGCTCCACGACAGGGGCAGGGTCAGATACGCAGTATTTT. Protein product: CASSSTTGAGSDTQYF.

V usage is TRBV2 and J usage is TRBJ2-5; 7 bases line up with TRBD2. Germline-derived CDR1 and CDR2 are SNHLY and FYNNEI. V shed 6 bases and J 5 bases; nucleotides not matched to a gene: 0. This CDR3 comprises 11 residues. This CDR3 reads CASRGGETQYF. The CDR3 DNA is TGTGCCAGCAGGGGGGGGGAGACCCAGTACTTC.

The chain couples TRBV29-1 to TRBJ1-6; 7 nucleotides match TRBD1. The CDR3 covers 14 residues. V gave up 5 bases and J gave up 10 bases; unmatched junction bases: 11. Germline V gives CDR1 SQVTM, CDR2 ANQGSEA. This CDR3 reads CSVSTGEDGSPLHF. The CDR3 coding sequence is TGCAGCGTTTCCACAGGGGAAGATGGGTCACCCCTCCACTTT.

The chain recombines TRBV5-1 with TRBJ1-1; D remains ambiguous. Germline V gives CDR1 SGHRS, CDR2 YFSETQ. The V end lost 0 bases, the J end lost 1 base, and 19 bases lay between the germline ends. The CDR3 loop spans 18 amino acids. The CDR3 here is CASSLDGSNPVGNTEAFF. The CDR3 bases are TGCGCCAGCAGCTTGGACGGATCGAACCCCGTCGGGAACACTGAAGCTTTCTTT.

The chain combines TRBV11-2 with TRBJ2-7; 7 bases map to TRBD2. In germline, CDR1 is SGHAT, CDR2 FQNNGV. This CDR3 has 13 amino acids. The J segment lost 3 bases and the V segment lost 6 bases, leaving 5 bases of the junction unmatched. Here the CDR3 reads CASSLADVYEQYF. The CDR3 region has the DNA TGTGCCAGCAGTCTAGCGGATGTCTACGAGCAGTACTTC.

V gene TRBV10-1 combines with J gene TRBJ2-1; D not certain. The ends were cut back, 1 base at V and 6 bases at J, with 13 bases in the middle. This CDR3 comprises 15 residues. The germline CDR1 and CDR2 sequences are WNHNN and SYGVQD (reference sequence). CDR3 protein: CASSELGYSANEQFF. The CDR3 nucleotides read TGCGCCAGCAGTGAGTTGGGATACTCCGCCAATGAGCAGTTCTTC.

The chain couples TRBV25-1 to TRBJ1-1, with 9 bases that match TRBD1. The CDR3 has 15 residues. Germline V gene data show CDR1 as MGHDK and CDR2 as SYGVNS. The V and J ends lost 4 bases and 4 bases, in that order; junction bases with no gene match: 7. The CDR3 DNA reads as TGTGCCAGCAGTGCCGGACAGGGGACGGTCACTGAAGCTTTCTTT. Its translation is CASSAGQGTVTEAFF.

This chain links TRBV2 with TRBJ2-3, with 7 bases lining up with TRBD1. This CDR3 region has 14 residues. V shed 7 bases, J shed 2 bases, and the junction held 6 bases outside the gene matches. The germline V gene encodes CDR1 SNHLY and CDR2 FYNNEI. The CDR3 spells CASNRGKTTDTQYF. As DNA, the CDR3 is TGTGCCAGCAACAGGGGCAAGACCACAGATACGCAGTATTTT. Complete variable domain (other parts from reference TRBV2 and TRBJ2-3): EPEVTQTPSHQVTQMGQEVILRCVPISNHLYFYWYRQILGQKVEFLVSFYNNEISEKSEIFDDQFSVERPDGSNFTLKIRSTKLEDSAMYFCASNRGKTTDTQYFGPGTRLTVL.

This chain uses TRBV27 with TRBJ1-3; no definite D call. There are 15 residues in the CDR3. The V gene's germline CDR1 is MNHEY and CDR2 SMNVEV (reference sequence). The V and J ends lost 5 bases and 4 bases respectively, with 15 bases between them. The CDR3: CASSPTRVWGNTIYF. Here the CDR3 DNA reads TGTGCCAGCAGTCCGACAAGGGTATGGGGAAACACCATATATTTT.

Written as DNA, the CDR3 is TGTGCCAGCAGTTTAGCCGGGGGGGCGCGTGAGCAGTACGTC. Its translation: CASSLAGGAREQYV. The chain recombines TRBV28 with TRBJ2-7, with 8 bases matching TRBD2. The junction had 7 bases not matched to a gene; V was cut back by 2 bases and J by 7 bases. Germline V lookup: CDR1 MDHEN, CDR2 SYDVKM. There are 14 residues in the CDR3.

The chain has TRBV21-1 and TRBJ1-6. TRBV21-1 is listed as a pseudogene. The CDR3 extends over 13 amino acids. DNA of the CDR3: TGTGCCAGCAGCAAAGGGTTGCGATCACCCCTCCACTTT. It yields the protein CASSKGLRSPLHF.